A single sample is the source of the 27 T cell receptor beta chains below, sequenced in a study of T cell repertoires in cytomegalovirus infection. TCRdb called the reads again in MiXCR, with one record for every CDR3 protein. Of some 300,000 distinct CDR3 sequences listed, 9.6% are singletons. Sequencing was carried out using PBMCs. These receptors all stem from a human donor in good health (CMV status not recorded). Some clones in this sample may be carry-over from other donors' samples.

The CDR3 region is CASSYGDSVGYTF. Written as DNA, the CDR3 is TGTGCCAGCAGTTACGGGGACAGTGTGGGCTACACCTTC. V gene TRBV12-3 or TRBV12-4 combines with J gene TRBJ1-2, with 7 bases lining up with TRBD1. The length of the CDR3 is 13 residues. V shed 4 bases, J shed 8 bases, and the junction held 7 bases outside the gene matches.

In this sample, this clonotype turned up many times. The J gene is TRBJ1-6, the V gene TRBV7-6; D gene ambiguous. CDR3 size: 15 residues. The V end lost 1 base, the J end lost 0 bases, and 4 bases lay between the germline ends. CDR1 and CDR2 from the germline V gene are SGHVS and FNYEAQ. The CDR3 region is CASSLERSYNSPLHF. The CDR3, as DNA: TGTGCCAGCAGCTTAGAACGCTCCTATAATTCACCCCTCCACTTT.

This chain links TRBV10-2 with TRBJ2-2; 11 bases map to TRBD2. Germline V gene lookup returns CDR1 WSHSY and CDR2 SAAADI. V lost 2 bases, J lost 5 bases, and 1 base stayed unmatched. The CDR3 contains 15 residues. The CDR3 DNA reads as TGCGCCAGCAGTGAGCGACTAGCGGGGACCGGGGAGCTGTTTTTT. It yields the protein CASSERLAGTGELFF.

This clonotype was counted ten times or more. This sequence joins TRBV6-2 or TRBV6-3 and TRBJ1-2; D not certain. Germline CDR1 MNHEY, CDR2 SVGEGT. The V end was cut by 0 bases, the J end by 8 bases, with 13 bases between. The CDR3 loop spans 14 amino acids. This chain's CDR3 is CASSYSDSVGGYTF. As DNA, the CDR3 is TGTGCCAGCAGTTACTCCGACTCCGTCGGGGGCTACACCTTC.

The V gene is TRBV20-1, the J gene TRBJ1-6; D remains ambiguous. CDR3 length: 12 residues. Germline CDR1 is DFQATT and CDR2 is SNEGSKA (reference sequence). The DNA of the CDR3 is TGCAGCGCCAAAACCCAGGTATCACCCCTCCACTTT. Residues: CSAKTQVSPLHF.

This clonotype was picked up many times. The chain combines TRBV29-1 with TRBJ2-3; D is undetermined. V was cut by 7 bases and J by 7 bases, with 9 bases left in between. From germline, CDR1 is SQVTM and CDR2 ANQGSEA. The CDR3 sequence is 10 residues long. CDR3 in amino acids: CSASSYTQYF. For the CDR3, the DNA is TGCAGCGCATCATCGTATACGCAGTATTTT.

This clonotype was seen at least ten times. The chain links TRBV20-1 to TRBJ2-7; 7 bases are a match to TRBD2. V lost 6 bases, J lost 0 bases, and 14 bases stayed unmatched. This CDR3 region has 16 residues. Germline V CDR1 and CDR2: DFQATT, SNEGSKA (reference sequence). DNA of the CDR3: TGCAGTGCCGCCCCGGGACTACTTATAAACTCCTACGAGCAGTACTTC. It codes for CSAAPGLLINSYEQYF.

Ten or more counts support this clonotype. The chain uses TRBV7-2 and TRBJ1-3; 8 nucleotides line up with TRBD1. The J segment lost 4 bases and the V segment lost 0 bases, leaving 8 bases of the junction unmatched. There are 17 residues in the CDR3. Germline V lookup: CDR1 SGHTA, CDR2 FQGNSA. CDR3 coding DNA: TGTGCCAGCAGCTTAGCGCGGCAGGGGGCTCGCGGAAACACCATATATTTT. Protein sequence: CASSLARQGARGNTIYF.

A note on this clonotype: A read error may be the cause here, since a much bigger clone is one base away. This rearrangement joins TRBV2 to TRBJ1-1; 9 bases match TRBD1. Germline V CDR1 and CDR2: SNHLY, FYNNEI. The CDR3 is made up of 14 amino acids. The CDR3 is CASSTGGMNTEAIF. In nucleotides, the CDR3 is TGTGCCAGCAGTACAGGGGGCATGAACACTGAAGCTATCTTT.

This clonotype has ten or more counts. The rearrangement joins TRBV18 to TRBJ2-1; D gene ambiguous. Between the trimmed V and J ends, which lost 0 bases and 5 bases, there was a span of 5 bases. Germline CDR1 reads KGHSH; CDR2 reads LQKENI. CDR3 length equals 13 residues. The CDR3 nucleotides are TGTGCCAGCTCACCACCGATCGACAATGAGCAGTTCTTC. Protein product: CASSPPIDNEQFF. Combining the CDR3 with reference TRBV18 and TRBJ2-1 gives the whole variable domain NAGVMQNPRHLVRRRGQEARLRCSPMKGHSHVYWYRQLPEEGLKFMVYLQKENIIDESGMPKERFSAEFPKEGPSILRIQQVVRGDSAAYFCASSPPIDNEQFFGPGTRLTVL.

This clonotype was found many times. The J gene is TRBJ2-6, the V gene TRBV5-1; 9 bases align to TRBD1. The CDR3 totals 19 residues. Per germline, CDR1 SGHRS and CDR2 YFSETQ. The V segment lost 4 bases and the J segment 0 bases; nucleotides outside the gene matches: 11. The CDR3 protein is CASSPSPGQGISGANVLTF. CDR3 bases: TGCGCCAGCAGCCCTTCCCCGGGACAGGGAATCTCTGGGGCCAACGTCCTGACTTTC.

This clonotype appeared many times. This rearrangement joins TRBV12-3 or TRBV12-4 to TRBJ2-1; D perhaps matches TRBD1 (5 bases). Trimming removed 4 bases at V and 0 bases at J, with 10 bases between. The CDR3 loop spans 15 amino acids. The CDR3, as DNA: TGTGCCAGCAGTTCCCGACAGAGCTCCTACAATGAGCAGTTCTTC. This translates into CASSSRQSSYNEQFF.

This chain links TRBV28 with TRBJ1-2; TRBD1 matches at 8 bases. The V gene's germline CDR1 is MDHEN and CDR2 SYDVKM. The CDR3 is 13 amino acids. V trimming: 6 bases; J trimming: 5 bases; junction bases outside the gene matches: 5. The CDR3 region has the DNA TGTGCCAGCAGGATAGGACAGGGTTATGGCTACACCTTC. The encoded protein is CASRIGQGYGYTF.

In this sample, this clonotype turned up many times. The V gene is TRBV7-9, the J gene TRBJ2-5; D gene uncertain. V was shortened by 5 bases and J by 4 bases, with 14 bases between the two germline ends. CDR1 is SEHNR, CDR2 FQNEAQ, per germline (reference sequence). The CDR3 sequence is 14 residues long. This CDR3 is CASSQTQDRETQYF. The CDR3 DNA reads as TGTGCCAGCAGCCAGACCCAGGATCGAGAGACCCAGTACTTC.

This clonotype was detected ten times or more. The V call is TRBV5-1, the J call TRBJ2-1, with 8 bases aligning to TRBD1. The CDR3 runs 17 residues. The trim removed 1 base at V and 4 bases at J, leaving 10 bases unmatched. Germline CDR1 SGHRS, CDR2 YFSETQ. Written as DNA, the CDR3 is TGCGCCAGCAGCTTGTCCCCAGGGGGCCTTAGGTACAATGAGCAGTTCTTC. It yields the protein CASSLSPGGLRYNEQFF.

On this clonotype: A much larger clonotype is one base distant, so this may be a read error. This chain uses TRBV19 with TRBJ1-1, with TRBD1 matching 8 bases. The CDR3 spans 16 residues. The junction had 8 bases not matched to a gene; V was cut back by 4 bases and J by 1 base. CDR1 is LNHDA and CDR2 is SQIVND in the germline V gene (reference sequence). CDR3 in amino acids: CASSKLGQGTNTEAFF. The CDR3 DNA reads TGTGCCAGTAGTAAGCTTGGACAGGGAACGAACACTGAAGCTTTCTTT.

This clonotype has at least ten counts. The chain links TRBV20-1 to TRBJ1-1, with D tentatively TRBD1 (6 bases). This CDR3 spans 12 amino acids. The germline CDR1 and CDR2 sequences are DFQATT and SNEGSKA (reference sequence). V dropped 4 bases and J dropped 4 bases, with 10 bases sitting between them. The DNA of the CDR3 is TGCAGTGCTATACGGGGGCCCACTGAAGCTTTCTTT. The encoded protein is CSAIRGPTEAFF.

This clonotype was seen at least ten times. CDR3 nucleotides: TGTGCCAGCAGCTCGCGGACTGAAGTCTACGAGCAGTACTTC. It codes for CASSSRTEVYEQYF. The J gene is TRBJ2-7, the V gene TRBV7-8; maybe TRBD2 (5 bases). The CDR3 spans 14 residues. V lost 4 bases and J 3 bases, leaving 13 bases between the germline ends. Germline CDR1 is SGHVS and CDR2 is FQNEAQ.

The sample holds many counts of this clonotype. This chain links TRBV29-1 with TRBJ1-1; 10 nucleotides agree with TRBD1. The CDR3 covers 15 residues. Germline-derived CDR1 and CDR2 are SQVTM and ANQGSEA. The ends lost 4 bases at V and 3 bases at J; junction bases unmatched: 8. The DNA for the CDR3 is TGCAGCGTTGGCAAGACAGGGGGCAGAGACACTGAAGCTTTCTTT. Translating gives CSVGKTGGRDTEAFF.

The chain combines TRBV5-5 with TRBJ2-5; 8 bases fit TRBD2. Germline lookup yields CDR1 SGHKS and CDR2 YYEKEE (reference sequence). The ends lost 0 bases at V and 1 base at J; junction bases unmatched: 8. The CDR3 totals 17 residues. CDR3: CASSLVSSRGAQETQYF. The CDR3 bases are TGTGCCAGCAGCTTGGTCTCCTCGCGGGGGGCCCAAGAGACCCAGTACTTC.

CDR3 in amino acids: CSARAPILGGTENTGELFF. CDR3 DNA sequence: TGCAGTGCTAGAGCTCCAATTTTAGGGGGGACAGAGAACACCGGGGAGCTGTTTTTT. The chain joins TRBV20-1 to TRBJ2-2, with a possible D match to TRBD1 (7 bases). The CDR3 has 19 residues. V was cut by 1 base and J by 1 base, with 22 bases left in between. Germline values: CDR1 DFQATT, CDR2 SNEGSKA (reference sequence).

This clonotype was observed at least ten times. J is TRBJ2-1 and V is TRBV6-1; 13 bases are shared with TRBD2. This CDR3 spans 16 amino acids. Looked up from germline, CDR1 is MNHNS and CDR2 is SASEGT. V gave up 3 bases and J gave up 11 bases; unmatched junction bases: 10. This CDR3 is CASSDAGTSGVGQQFF. The CDR3 DNA reads TGTGCCAGCAGTGACGCCGGGACTAGCGGGGTTGGGCAGCAGTTCTTC.

J is TRBJ2-7 and V is TRBV2, with a possible D match to TRBD2 (6 bases). CDR3 length equals 14 residues. The germline gives CDR1 SNHLY, CDR2 FYNNEI. The V end was cut by 0 bases, the J end by 3 bases, with 9 bases between. The CDR3 DNA sequence: TGTGCCAGCAGTGAAGCGGTTAGCGGCTACGAGCAGTACTTC. The encoded protein is CASSEAVSGYEQYF.

The table lists this clonotype with many counts. The chain has TRBV7-2 and TRBJ1-4, with D unclear. Germline V lookup: CDR1 SGHTA, CDR2 FQGNSA. Trimming took 1 base from V and 4 from J, leaving 7 bases between them. This CDR3 contains 14 residues. The CDR3 nucleotides are TGTGCCAGCAGCTTAGTGACCAGTAATGAAAAACTGTTTTTT. Translating it yields CASSLVTSNEKLFF. Variable domain in full (rest from reference TRBV7-2 and TRBJ1-4): GAGVSQSPSNKVTEKGKDVELRCDPISGHTALYWYRQSLGQGLEFLIYFQGNSAPDKSGLPSDRFSAERTGGSVSTLTIQRTQQEDSAVYLCASSLVTSNEKLFFGSGTQLSVL.

The gene calls are TRBV25-1 and TRBJ2-1, with D uncertain. The CDR3 consists of 15 residues. Between the trimmed V and J ends, which lost 3 bases and 1 base, there was a span of 10 bases. Germline CDR1 reads MGHDK; CDR2 reads SYGVNS. CDR3 sequence reads: CASSDGKRSYNEQFF. The CDR3 DNA sequence: TGTGCCAGCAGTGATGGAAAACGGTCCTACAATGAGCAGTTCTTC.

V gene TRBV5-6 combines with J gene TRBJ2-7; perhaps D is TRBD1 or TRBD2 (5 bases each). The CDR3 is 13 residues long. Trimming shortened V by 6 bases and J by 5 bases, and 15 bases separated the two germline ends. CDR1 is SGHDT and CDR2 is YYEEEE in the germline V gene. The CDR3 protein is CASKTPGDHEQYF. For the CDR3, the DNA is TGTGCCAGCAAGACCCCTGGGGACCACGAGCAGTACTTC.

This clonotype was detected ten times or more. The rearrangement uses TRBV6-2 or TRBV6-3 and TRBJ1-2; 10 bases fit TRBD1. The junction had 2 bases not matched to a gene; V was cut back by 2 bases and J by 2 bases. CDR1 is MNHEY and CDR2 is SVGEGT in the germline V gene. This CDR3 region has 15 residues. The DNA for the CDR3 is TGTGCCAGCAGTTACCCGGGACAGGGGAACTATGGCTACACCTTC. Protein sequence: CASSYPGQGNYGYTF.